These T cell receptor beta chains were read from a single sample in a study of CD8+ T cells in alopecia areata. The assay was immunoSEQ multiplex PCR, and TCRdb's table has in-frame clones only and misses some. The sample yields 70,000 or so clones, roughly 28% seen once. This sample comprised CD8+ T cells sorted from blood, obtained at week 4, from a patient treated with tofacitinib. Receptors originate from a human donor with alopecia areata. The CDR3 runs from the conserved cysteine through the conserved F or W. Fields, in order: V gene, clone size, J gene, D gene, CDR3 DNA, CDR3 protein. A D gene is named only where the DNA matches it firmly. Rows give clone size only sometimes, using once, few, many, or a class for an expanded clone.

v_call: TRBV4-1; clone_size: few; j_call: TRBJ2-5; d_call: TRBD1; cdr3_nt: TGCGCCAGCAGCCACATGACAGGGGTAGAGACCCAGTACTTC; cdr3_aa: CASSHMTGVETQYF
v_call: TRBV29-1; clone_size: .; j_call: TRBJ2-7; d_call: .; cdr3_nt: TGCAGCGTTGAAGTGGGATACGAGCAGTACTTC; cdr3_aa: CSVEVGYEQYF
v_call: TRBV30; clone_size: .; j_call: TRBJ2-2; d_call: .; cdr3_nt: TGTGCCTGGAGAGGGGGGCTAGAGGAGCTGTTTTTT; cdr3_aa: CAWRGGLEELFF
v_call: TRBV29-1; clone_size: .; j_call: TRBJ2-7; d_call: TRBD1; cdr3_nt: TGCAGCGTTGAGAGGACAGGGGACGGCGAGCAGTACTTC; cdr3_aa: CSVERTGDGEQYF
v_call: TRBV29-1; clone_size: .; j_call: TRBJ1-1; d_call: .; cdr3_nt: TGCAGCGTTGAAGTCCCAGGGAACACTGAAGCTTTCTTT; cdr3_aa: CSVEVPGNTEAFF
v_call: TRBV4-3; clone_size: few; j_call: TRBJ2-7; d_call: .; cdr3_nt: TGCGCCAGCAGCCAAGGCGAGGGGGCCTACGAGCAGTACTTC; cdr3_aa: CASSQGEGAYEQYF
v_call: TRBV6-1; clone_size: .; j_call: TRBJ1-5; d_call: .; cdr3_nt: TGTGCCAGCAGTGAATGGGCAGGGGACAGCAATCAGCCCCAGCATTTT; cdr3_aa: CASSEWAGDSNQPQHF
v_call: TRBV29-1; clone_size: few; j_call: TRBJ2-7; d_call: TRBD1; cdr3_nt: TGCAGCGTTGAAATTCCGAGGGGACAGTTATACGAGCAGTACTTC; cdr3_aa: CSVEIPRGQLYEQYF
v_call: TRBV13; clone_size: few; j_call: TRBJ1-1; d_call: .; cdr3_nt: TGTGCCAGCAGCTTACCGGAGGGCGGCACTGAAGCTTTCTTT; cdr3_aa: CASSLPEGGTEAFF
v_call: TRBV30; clone_size: .; j_call: TRBJ2-7; d_call: TRBD1; cdr3_nt: TGTGCCTGGAGTGGACAGGGGACTCTCTACGAGCAGTACTTC; cdr3_aa: CAWSGQGTLYEQYF
v_call: TRBV29-1; clone_size: .; j_call: TRBJ2-2; d_call: .; cdr3_nt: TGCAGCGTTGTAGGGGACACCGGGGAGCTGTTTTTT; cdr3_aa: CSVVGDTGELFF
v_call: TRBV29-1; clone_size: .; j_call: TRBJ2-3; d_call: TRBD2; cdr3_nt: TGCAGCGTACGTGAGACTAGCGGGTATACGCAGTATTTT; cdr3_aa: CSVRETSGYTQYF
v_call: TRBV7-2; clone_size: .; j_call: TRBJ1-2; d_call: .; cdr3_nt: TGTGCCAGCAGCCCCGAAGCCTGGACAGTTGCTAACTATGGCTACACCTTC; cdr3_aa: CASSPEAWTVANYGYTF
v_call: TRBV29-1; clone_size: few; j_call: TRBJ2-3; d_call: TRBD1; cdr3_nt: TGCAGCGTTGAAGGACCCCCGGACAGGGCCGTAGATACGCAGTATTTT; cdr3_aa: CSVEGPPDRAVDTQYF
v_call: TRBV30; clone_size: .; j_call: TRBJ2-1; d_call: .; cdr3_nt: TGTGCCTGGAGTCCCGCTTTGTTCTATGAGCAGTTCTTC; cdr3_aa: CAWSPALFYEQFF
v_call: TRBV9; clone_size: few; j_call: TRBJ2-7; d_call: TRBD2; cdr3_nt: TGTGCCAGCAGCCCCCGAGCGGGAGGTCTCTACGAGCAGTACTTC; cdr3_aa: CASSPRAGGLYEQYF
v_call: TRBV7-9; clone_size: .; j_call: TRBJ2-7; d_call: .; cdr3_nt: TGTGCCAGCACTCCCCCGGAGGGGACCCCCTACGAGCAGTACTTC; cdr3_aa: CASTPPEGTPYEQYF
v_call: TRBV5-1; clone_size: few; j_call: TRBJ2-1; d_call: TRBD2; cdr3_nt: TGCGCCAGCAGCTTGGGCGGGAGTACCCGTCTAGGCTACAATGAGCAGTTCTTC; cdr3_aa: CASSLGGSTRLGYNEQFF
v_call: TRBV7-9; clone_size: few; j_call: TRBJ2-7; d_call: TRBD2; cdr3_nt: TGTGCCAGCAGCTTAGGCGGGAGTGGCGACGAGCAGTACTTC; cdr3_aa: CASSLGGSGDEQYF
v_call: TRBV19; clone_size: few; j_call: TRBJ1-1; d_call: .; cdr3_nt: TGTGCCAGTGGTCGCGGGGGGGAAGCTTTCTTT; cdr3_aa: CASGRGGEAFF
v_call: TRBV9; clone_size: .; j_call: TRBJ2-5; d_call: .; cdr3_nt: TGTGCCAGCAGCGTAGATACAGGGAGCGAGACCCAGTACTTC; cdr3_aa: CASSVDTGSETQYF
v_call: TRBV13; clone_size: .; j_call: TRBJ2-7; d_call: TRBD1; cdr3_nt: TGTGCCAGCAGCCGGATGGTAGGACAGGGGCTCTCCTACGAGCAGTACTTC; cdr3_aa: CASSRMVGQGLSYEQYF
v_call: TRBV4-1; clone_size: few; j_call: TRBJ1-2; d_call: TRBD1; cdr3_nt: TGCGCCAGCAGCTCACCGACAGGGCCAGGCTATGGCTACACCTTC; cdr3_aa: CASSSPTGPGYGYTF
v_call: TRBV30; clone_size: .; j_call: TRBJ2-1; d_call: TRBD2; cdr3_nt: TGTGCCTGGAGTCCTTCAAAGACGGGAGGGAGTGAGCAGTTCTTC; cdr3_aa: CAWSPSKTGGSEQFF
v_call: TRBV10-2; clone_size: few; j_call: TRBJ1-2; d_call: .; cdr3_nt: TGCGCCAGCAGTGAGTCGGTGGGGAGCTATGGCTACACCTTC; cdr3_aa: CASSESVGSYGYTF
v_call: TRBV28; clone_size: .; j_call: TRBJ2-5; d_call: .; cdr3_nt: TGTGCCAGCAGTTTAGGCACCCAAGAGACCCAGTACTTC; cdr3_aa: CASSLGTQETQYF
v_call: TRBV11-2; clone_size: .; j_call: TRBJ2-1; d_call: TRBD2; cdr3_nt: TGTGCCAGCAGGGACACTAGCGGCTCCTACAATGAGCAGTTCTTC; cdr3_aa: CASRDTSGSYNEQFF
v_call: TRBV5-1; clone_size: few; j_call: TRBJ2-1; d_call: .; cdr3_nt: TGCGCCAGCAGCTTGGGTGCAGGGATCAATGAGCAGTTCTTC; cdr3_aa: CASSLGAGINEQFF
v_call: TRBV29-1; clone_size: once; j_call: TRBJ2-7; d_call: TRBD2; cdr3_nt: TGCAGCGTTGAAGCCGGGAGGGCCGACGAGCAGTACTTC; cdr3_aa: CSVEAGRADEQYF
v_call: TRBV2; clone_size: few; j_call: TRBJ2-7; d_call: TRBD1; cdr3_nt: TGTGCCAGCACCACCGTCGGATCACAGGGGGTGGGGTACGAGCAGTACTTC; cdr3_aa: CASTTVGSQGVGYEQYF
v_call: TRBV6-5; clone_size: .; j_call: TRBJ2-7; d_call: .; cdr3_nt: TGTGCCAGCAGTTACGGGAGTAGCCCCGGGGAGCAGTACTTC; cdr3_aa: CASSYGSSPGEQYF
v_call: TRBV9; clone_size: .; j_call: TRBJ2-1; d_call: TRBD2; cdr3_nt: TGTGCCAGCAGCCCTCCAGCGGGAGGGTACAATGAGCAGTTCTTC; cdr3_aa: CASSPPAGGYNEQFF